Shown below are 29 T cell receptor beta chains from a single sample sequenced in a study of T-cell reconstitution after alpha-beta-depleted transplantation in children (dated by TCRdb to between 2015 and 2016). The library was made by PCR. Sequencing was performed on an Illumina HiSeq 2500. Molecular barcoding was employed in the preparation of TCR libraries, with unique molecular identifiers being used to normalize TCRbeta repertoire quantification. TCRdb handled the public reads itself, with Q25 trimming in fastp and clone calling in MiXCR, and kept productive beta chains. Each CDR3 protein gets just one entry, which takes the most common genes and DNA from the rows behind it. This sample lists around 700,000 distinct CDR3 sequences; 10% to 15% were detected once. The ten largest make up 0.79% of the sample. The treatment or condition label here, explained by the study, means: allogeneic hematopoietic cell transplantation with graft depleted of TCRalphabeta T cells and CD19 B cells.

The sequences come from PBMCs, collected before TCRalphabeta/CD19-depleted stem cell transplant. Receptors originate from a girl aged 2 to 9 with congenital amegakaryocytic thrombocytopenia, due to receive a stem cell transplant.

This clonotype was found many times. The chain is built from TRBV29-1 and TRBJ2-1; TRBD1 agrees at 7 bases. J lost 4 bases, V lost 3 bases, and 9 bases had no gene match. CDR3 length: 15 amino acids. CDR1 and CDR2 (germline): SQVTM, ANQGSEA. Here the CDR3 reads CSVDPPGQPYNEQFF. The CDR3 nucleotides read TGCAGCGTTGACCCCCCGGGACAGCCTTACAATGAGCAGTTCTTC.

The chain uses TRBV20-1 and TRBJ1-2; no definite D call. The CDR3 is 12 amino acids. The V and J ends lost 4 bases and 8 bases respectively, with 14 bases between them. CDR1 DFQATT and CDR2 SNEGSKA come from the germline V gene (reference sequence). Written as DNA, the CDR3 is TGCAGTGCTATGGAGGGCGCGGGGGGCTACACCTTC. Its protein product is CSAMEGAGGYTF.

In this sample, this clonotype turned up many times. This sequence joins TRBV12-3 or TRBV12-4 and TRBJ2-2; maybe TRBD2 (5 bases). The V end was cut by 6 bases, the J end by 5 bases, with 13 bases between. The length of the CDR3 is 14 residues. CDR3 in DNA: TGTGCCAGCAGCCCCCGGGGAAATACCGGGGAGCTGTTTTTT. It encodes CASSPRGNTGELFF.

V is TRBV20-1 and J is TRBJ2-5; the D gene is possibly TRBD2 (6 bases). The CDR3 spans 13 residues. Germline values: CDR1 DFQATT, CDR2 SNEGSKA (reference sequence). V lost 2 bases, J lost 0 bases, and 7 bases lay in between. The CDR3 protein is CSARRGYQETQYF. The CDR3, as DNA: TGCAGTGCTAGACGGGGGTACCAAGAGACCCAGTACTTC.

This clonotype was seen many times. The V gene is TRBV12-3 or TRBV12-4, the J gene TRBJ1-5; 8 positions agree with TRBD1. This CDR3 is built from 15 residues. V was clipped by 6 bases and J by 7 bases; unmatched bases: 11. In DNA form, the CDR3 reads TGTGCCAGCAGAGCGACAGGGGTTACCCTACAGCCCCAGCATTTT. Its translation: CASRATGVTLQPQHF.

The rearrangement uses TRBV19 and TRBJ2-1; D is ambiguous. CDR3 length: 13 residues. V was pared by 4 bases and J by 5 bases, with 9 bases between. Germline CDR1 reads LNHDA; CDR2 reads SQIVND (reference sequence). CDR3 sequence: CASSSKADNEQFF. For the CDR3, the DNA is TGTGCCAGTAGTAGTAAGGCCGACAATGAGCAGTTCTTC.

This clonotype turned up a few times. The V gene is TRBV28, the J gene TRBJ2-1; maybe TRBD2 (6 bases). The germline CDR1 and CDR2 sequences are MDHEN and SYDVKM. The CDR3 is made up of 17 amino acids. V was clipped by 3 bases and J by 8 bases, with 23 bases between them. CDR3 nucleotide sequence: TGTGCCAGCAGTTTTTATTCGCGGAGGGAGGCGGCAGATGAGCAGTTCTTC. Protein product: CASSFYSRREAADEQFF.

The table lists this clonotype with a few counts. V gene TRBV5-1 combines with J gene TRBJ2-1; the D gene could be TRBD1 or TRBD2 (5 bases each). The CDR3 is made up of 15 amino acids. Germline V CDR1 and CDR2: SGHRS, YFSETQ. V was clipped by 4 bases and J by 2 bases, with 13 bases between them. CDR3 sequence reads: CASSGDPGTYNEQFF. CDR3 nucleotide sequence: TGCGCCAGCAGCGGGGACCCGGGGACCTACAATGAGCAGTTCTTC.

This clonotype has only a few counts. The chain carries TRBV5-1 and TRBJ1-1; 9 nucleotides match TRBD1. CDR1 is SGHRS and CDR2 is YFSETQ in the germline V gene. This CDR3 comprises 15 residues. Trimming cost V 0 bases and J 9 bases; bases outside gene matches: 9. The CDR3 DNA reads TGCGCCAGCAGCTTGGGCCGGGACAGGGAACACCAAGCTTTCTTT. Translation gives CASSLGRDREHQAFF.

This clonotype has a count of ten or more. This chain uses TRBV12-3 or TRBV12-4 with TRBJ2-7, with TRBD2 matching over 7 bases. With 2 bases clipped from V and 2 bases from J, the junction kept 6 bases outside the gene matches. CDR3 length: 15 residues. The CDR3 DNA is TGTGCCAGCAGTTTATTGGGGGGGGGACCCTACGAGCAGTACTTC. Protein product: CASSLLGGGPYEQYF.

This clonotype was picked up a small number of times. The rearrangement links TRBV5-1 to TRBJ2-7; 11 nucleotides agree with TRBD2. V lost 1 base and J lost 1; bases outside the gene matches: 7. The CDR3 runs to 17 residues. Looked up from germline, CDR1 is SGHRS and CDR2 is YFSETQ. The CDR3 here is CASSLYGGLADSYEQYF. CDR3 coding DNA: TGCGCCAGCAGCTTGTATGGGGGACTAGCGGATTCCTACGAGCAGTACTTC.

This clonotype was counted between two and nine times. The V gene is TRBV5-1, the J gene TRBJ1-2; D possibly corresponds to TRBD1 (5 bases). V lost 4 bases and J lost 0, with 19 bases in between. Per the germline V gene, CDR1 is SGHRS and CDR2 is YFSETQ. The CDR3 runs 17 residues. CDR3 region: CASSPGWTSSTNYGYTF. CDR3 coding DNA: TGCGCCAGCAGCCCCGGCTGGACATCCAGCACTAACTATGGCTACACCTTC.

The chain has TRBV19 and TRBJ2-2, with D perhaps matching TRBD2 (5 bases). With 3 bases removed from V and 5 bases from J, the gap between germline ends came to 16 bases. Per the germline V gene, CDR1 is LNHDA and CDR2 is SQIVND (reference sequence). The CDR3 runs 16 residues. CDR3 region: CASSIERAQDTGELFF. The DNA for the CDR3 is TGTGCCAGTAGTATTGAGAGGGCCCAGGATACCGGGGAGCTGTTTTTT.

The chain's CDR3 is CASSFAGGSLEQYF. The CDR3 coding sequence is TGCGCCAGCAGCTTCGCGGGAGGGTCCCTCGAGCAGTACTTC. J is TRBJ2-7 and V is TRBV5-1; 9 nucleotides agree with TRBD2. CDR3 length: 14 amino acids. Germline lookup yields CDR1 SGHRS and CDR2 YFSETQ. The trim removed 2 bases at V and 6 bases at J, leaving 6 bases unmatched.

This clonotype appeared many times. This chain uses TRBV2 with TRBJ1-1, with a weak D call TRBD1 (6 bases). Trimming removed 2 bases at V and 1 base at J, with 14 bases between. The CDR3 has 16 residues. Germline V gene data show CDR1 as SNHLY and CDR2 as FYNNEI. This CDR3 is CASSELQGIGNTEAFF. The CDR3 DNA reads TGTGCCAGCAGTGAACTCCAGGGGATTGGGAACACTGAAGCTTTCTTT.

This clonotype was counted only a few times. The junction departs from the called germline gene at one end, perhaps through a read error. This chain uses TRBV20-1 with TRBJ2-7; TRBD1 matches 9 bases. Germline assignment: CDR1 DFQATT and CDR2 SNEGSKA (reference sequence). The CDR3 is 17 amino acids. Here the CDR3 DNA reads TGCTGTGCTAGAGGGAGCCGGGACAGGGTTTCTCTGTACGAGCAGTACTTC. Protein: CCARGSRDRVSLYEQYF.

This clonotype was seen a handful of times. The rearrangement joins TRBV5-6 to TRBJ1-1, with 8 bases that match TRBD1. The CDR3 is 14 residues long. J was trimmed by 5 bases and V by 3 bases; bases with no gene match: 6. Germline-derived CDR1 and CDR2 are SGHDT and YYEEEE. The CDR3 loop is CASSSDRGETEAFF. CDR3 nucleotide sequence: TGTGCCAGCAGCTCCGACAGGGGTGAGACTGAAGCTTTCTTT.

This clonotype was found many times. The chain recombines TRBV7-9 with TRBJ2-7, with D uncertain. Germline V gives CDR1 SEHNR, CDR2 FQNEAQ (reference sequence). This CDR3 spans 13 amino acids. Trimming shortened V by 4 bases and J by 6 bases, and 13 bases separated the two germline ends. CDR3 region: CASSSLFPLEQYF. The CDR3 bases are TGTGCCAGCAGCTCTCTATTCCCCCTCGAGCAGTACTTC.

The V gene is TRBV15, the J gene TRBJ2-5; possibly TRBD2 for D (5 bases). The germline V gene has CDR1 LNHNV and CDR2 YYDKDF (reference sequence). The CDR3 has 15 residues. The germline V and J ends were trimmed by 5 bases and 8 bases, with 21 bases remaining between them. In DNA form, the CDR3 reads TGTGCCACCAGCGGAGGACTCGCCGGGCCGGATACCCAGTACTTC. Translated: CATSGGLAGPDTQYF.

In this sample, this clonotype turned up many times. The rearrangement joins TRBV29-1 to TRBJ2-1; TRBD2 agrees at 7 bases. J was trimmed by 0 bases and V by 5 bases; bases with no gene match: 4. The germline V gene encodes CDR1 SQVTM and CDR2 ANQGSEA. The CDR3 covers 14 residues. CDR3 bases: TGCAGCGTTCAAGCGGGAAGCTCCTACAATGAGCAGTTCTTC. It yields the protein CSVQAGSSYNEQFF.

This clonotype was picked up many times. The CDR3 DNA reads as TGCAGTGCTAGGGAGGGGTACAATGAGCAGTTCTTC. It codes for CSAREGYNEQFF. This chain joins TRBV20-1 and TRBJ2-1; the D gene is possibly TRBD2 (6 bases). This CDR3 comprises 12 residues. Germline lookup yields CDR1 DFQATT and CDR2 SNEGSKA (reference sequence). V was cut by 3 bases and J by 4 bases, with 7 bases left in between.

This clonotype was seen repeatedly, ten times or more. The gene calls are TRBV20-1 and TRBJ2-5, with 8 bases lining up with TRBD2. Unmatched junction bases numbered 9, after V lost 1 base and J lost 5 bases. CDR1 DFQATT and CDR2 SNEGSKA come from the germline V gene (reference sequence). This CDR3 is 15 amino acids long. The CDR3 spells CSARATGTRHETQYF. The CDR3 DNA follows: TGCAGTGCTAGAGCTACCGGGACTAGGCACGAGACCCAGTACTTC.

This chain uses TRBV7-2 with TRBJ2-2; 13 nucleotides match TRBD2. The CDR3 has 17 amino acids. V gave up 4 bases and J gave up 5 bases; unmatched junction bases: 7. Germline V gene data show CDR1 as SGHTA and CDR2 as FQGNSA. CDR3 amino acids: CASSSRRTSGRTGELFF. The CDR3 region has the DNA TGTGCCAGCAGCTCCAGAAGGACTAGCGGGAGAACCGGGGAGCTGTTTTTT.

DNA of the CDR3: TGTGCCAGCAGCTTAATCTCGCGGTTCAGAAGGGAGCAGTTCTTC. It specifies CASSLISRFRREQFF. The chain has TRBV7-9 and TRBJ2-1, with no clear D. Looked up from germline, CDR1 is SEHNR and CDR2 is FQNEAQ (reference sequence). The germline V and J ends were trimmed by 2 bases and 10 bases, with 18 bases remaining between them. The CDR3 is made up of 15 amino acids.

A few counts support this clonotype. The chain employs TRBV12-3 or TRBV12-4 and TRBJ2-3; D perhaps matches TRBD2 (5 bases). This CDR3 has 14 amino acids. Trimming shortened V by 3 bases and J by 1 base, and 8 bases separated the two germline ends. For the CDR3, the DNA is TGTGCCAGCAGTTTTCAAGCGGGCACAGATACGCAGTATTTT. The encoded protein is CASSFQAGTDTQYF.

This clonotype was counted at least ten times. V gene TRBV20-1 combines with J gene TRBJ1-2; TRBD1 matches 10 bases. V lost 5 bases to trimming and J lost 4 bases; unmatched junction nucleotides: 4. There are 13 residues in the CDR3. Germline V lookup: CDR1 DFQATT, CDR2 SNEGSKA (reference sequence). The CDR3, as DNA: TGCAGTGCTTATCGACAGGGGGCCTATGGCTACACCTTC. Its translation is CSAYRQGAYGYTF.

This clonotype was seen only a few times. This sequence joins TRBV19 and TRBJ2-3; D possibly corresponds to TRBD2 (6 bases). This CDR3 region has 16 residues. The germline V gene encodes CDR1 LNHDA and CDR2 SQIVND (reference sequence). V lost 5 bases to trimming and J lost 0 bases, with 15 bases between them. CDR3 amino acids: CASSAPGLYSTDTQYF. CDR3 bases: TGTGCCAGTAGTGCCCCGGGACTGTATAGCACAGATACGCAGTATTTT.

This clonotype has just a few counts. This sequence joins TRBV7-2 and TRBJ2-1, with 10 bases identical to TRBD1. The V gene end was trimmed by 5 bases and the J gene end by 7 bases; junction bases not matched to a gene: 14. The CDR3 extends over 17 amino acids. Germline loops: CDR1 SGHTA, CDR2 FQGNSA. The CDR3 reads CASSTTPQTGGWNEQFF. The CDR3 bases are TGTGCCAGCAGCACCACCCCACAGACAGGGGGCTGGAATGAGCAGTTCTTC. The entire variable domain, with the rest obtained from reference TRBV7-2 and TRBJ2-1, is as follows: GAGVSQSPSNKVTEKGKDVELRCDPISGHTALYWYRQSLGQGLEFLIYFQGNSAPDKSGLPSDRFSAERTGGSVSTLTIQRTQQEDSAVYLCASSTTPQTGGWNEQFFGPGTRLTVL.

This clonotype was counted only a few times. CDR3 residues: CASSFQGSSGNTIYF. The DNA of the CDR3 is TGTGCCAGCAGCTTTCAGGGTTCCTCTGGAAACACCATATATTTT. The chain couples TRBV7-9 to TRBJ1-3; tentatively, D is TRBD1 (5 bases). V was pared by 3 bases and J by 0 bases, with 9 bases between. The CDR3 loop spans 15 amino acids. Germline V CDR1 and CDR2: SEHNR, FQNEAQ (reference sequence).